Shown below are 10 T cell receptor beta chains from a single sample sequenced in a study of cytomegalovirus exposure and HLA in healthy donors. Amplification used 60 Vbeta primers and 13 Jbeta primers. The data were produced by immunoSEQ multiplex PCR, yet TCRdb's version contains in-frame clones alone and is incomplete. The table lists 200,000 to 250,000 clones, 70% to 85% of them singletons. Sequenced sample: PBMCs. These receptors came from a woman between 40 and 50 years old in good health and CMV-seronegative.

The chain recombines TRBV6-6 with TRBJ1-1; possibly TRBD1 for D (5 bases). Trimming removed 6 bases from V and 0 bases from J, with 11 bases in between. Germline V CDR1 and CDR2: MNHNY, SVGAGI (reference sequence). The CDR3 runs to 14 residues. CDR3 residues: CASRKDTMNTEAFF. The CDR3 nucleotides are TGTGCCAGCAGGAAGGACACCATGAACACTGAAGCTTTCTTT.

This clone was detected a few times. The chain has TRBV6-5 and TRBJ1-1; D perhaps matches TRBD1 (6 bases). Germline assignment: CDR1 MNHEY and CDR2 SVGAGI. The length of the CDR3 is 14 residues. Trimming took 5 bases from V and 4 from J, leaving 14 bases between them. CDR3 protein: CASSTGHRSTEAFF. CDR3 DNA: TGTGCCAGCAGTACGGGACACCGGAGCACTGAAGCTTTCTTT.

This clone was found a few times. CDR3 DNA sequence: TGTGCCAGCAGCCTACCAGGGGGCTACGGAGAGCAGTTCTTC. It yields the protein CASSLPGGYGEQFF. The chain recombines TRBV6-6 with TRBJ2-1; 8 bases match TRBD1. The CDR3 covers 14 residues. The V and J ends lost 6 bases and 10 bases, in that order; junction bases with no gene match: 11. Germline CDR1 and CDR2: MNHNY and SVGAGI (reference sequence).

The V and J genes are TRBV11-2 and TRBJ1-6; TRBD1 agrees at 8 bases. From germline, CDR1 is SGHAT and CDR2 FQNNGV. Trimming at V came to 4 bases and at J to 9 bases, leaving 5 bases not matched to a gene. The CDR3 extends over 14 amino acids. The CDR3 coding sequence is TGTGCCAGCAGCTCGGACAGGGAACGTTCACCCCTCCACTTT. Its protein product is CASSSDRERSPLHF. Filled out from reference TRBV11-2 and TRBJ1-6, the complete variable domain reads EAGVAQSPRYKIIEKRQSVAFWCNPISGHATLYWYQQILGQGPKLLIQFQNNGVVDDSQLPKDRFSAERLKGVDSTLKIQPAKLEDSAVYLCASSSDRERSPLHFGNGTRLTVT.

The V call is TRBV11-2, the J call TRBJ1-1; D not certain. The germline V gene has CDR1 SGHAT and CDR2 FQNNGV. The length of the CDR3 is 12 residues. The V end lost 3 bases, the J end lost 5 bases, and 7 bases lay between the germline ends. DNA for the CDR3: TGTGCCAGCAGCTTCAGCGGGACTGAAGCTTTCTTT. It specifies CASSFSGTEAFF. Combining the CDR3 with reference TRBV11-2 and TRBJ1-1 gives the whole variable domain EAGVAQSPRYKIIEKRQSVAFWCNPISGHATLYWYQQILGQGPKLLIQFQNNGVVDDSQLPKDRFSAERLKGVDSTLKIQPAKLEDSAVYLCASSFSGTEAFFGQGTRLTVV.

V is TRBV15 and J is TRBJ1-1; possible D gene TRBD1, 5 bases. The V gene lost 0 bases and the J gene lost 5 bases, with 16 bases spanning the gap. The CDR3 runs to 16 residues. Looked up from germline, CDR1 is LNHNV and CDR2 is YYDKDF (reference sequence). In DNA, the CDR3 is TGTGCCACCAGCAGAGAAGACAGACCAAAGGGGACTGAAGCTTTCTTT. Its translation is CATSREDRPKGTEAFF.

The chain carries TRBV11-2 and TRBJ1-4; the match to TRBD1 covers 7 bases. J gave up 2 bases and V 6 bases, and 6 bases lay outside the gene matches. Germline V lookup: CDR1 SGHAT, CDR2 FQNNGV. The CDR3 consists of 15 residues. CDR3 residues: CASRHTGETNEKLFF. CDR3 coding DNA: TGTGCCAGCAGACATACAGGGGAGACTAATGAAAAACTGTTTTTT. Full variable domain (missing parts from reference TRBV11-2 and TRBJ1-4): EAGVAQSPRYKIIEKRQSVAFWCNPISGHATLYWYQQILGQGPKLLIQFQNNGVVDDSQLPKDRFSAERLKGVDSTLKIQPAKLEDSAVYLCASRHTGETNEKLFFGSGTQLSVL.

The rearrangement joins TRBV9 to TRBJ2-3; a weak D match, TRBD2 (5 bases). Germline V gene sequence: CDR1 SGDLS, CDR2 YYNGEE. Deletions cut 5 bases from V and 2 bases from J, with 12 bases between. The CDR3 length is 14 residues. CDR3 protein: CASRPGIDTDTQYF. The DNA for the CDR3 is TGTGCCAGCAGGCCGGGGATAGACACAGATACGCAGTATTTT.

This clone has more than one count but fewer than ten. V is TRBV6-6 and J is TRBJ1-4; unclear D gene. Per the germline V gene, CDR1 is MNHNY and CDR2 is SVGAGI (reference sequence). V shed 6 bases and J shed 8 bases, with 16 bases lying between them. The CDR3 covers 14 residues. The CDR3, as DNA: TGTGCCAGCAGCGGGGTCGGATCGGAAGAAAAACTGTTTTTT. Translated: CASSGVGSEEKLFF.

The chain is built from TRBV7-9 and TRBJ2-5; TRBD2 is a possible D gene (7 bases). Trimming removed 3 bases at V and 2 bases at J, with 16 bases between. This CDR3 spans 16 amino acids. Germline lookup yields CDR1 SEHNR and CDR2 FQNEAQ (reference sequence). The CDR3 nucleotides read TGTGCCAGCAGCTTTGGCTGGCGGGGGCCGCAAGAGACCCAGTACTTC. It encodes CASSFGWRGPQETQYF.